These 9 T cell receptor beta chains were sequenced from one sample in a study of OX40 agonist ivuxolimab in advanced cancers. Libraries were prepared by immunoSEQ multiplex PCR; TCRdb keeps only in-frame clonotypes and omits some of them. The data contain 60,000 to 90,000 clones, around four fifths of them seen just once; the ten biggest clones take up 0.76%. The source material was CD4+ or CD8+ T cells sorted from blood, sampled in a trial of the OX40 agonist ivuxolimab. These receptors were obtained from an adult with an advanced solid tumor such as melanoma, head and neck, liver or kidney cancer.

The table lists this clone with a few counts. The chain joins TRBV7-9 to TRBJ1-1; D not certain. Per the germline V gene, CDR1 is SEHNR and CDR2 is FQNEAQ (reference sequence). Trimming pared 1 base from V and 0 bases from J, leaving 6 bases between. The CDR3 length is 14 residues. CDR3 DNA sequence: TGTGCCAGCAGCTTAGAGAGATTGAACACTGAAGCTTTCTTT. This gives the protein CASSLERLNTEAFF.

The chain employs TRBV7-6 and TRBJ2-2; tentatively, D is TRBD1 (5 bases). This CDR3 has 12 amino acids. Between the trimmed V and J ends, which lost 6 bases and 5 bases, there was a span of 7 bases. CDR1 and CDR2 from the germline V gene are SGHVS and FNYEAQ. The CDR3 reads CASRDKTGELFF. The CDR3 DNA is TGTGCCAGCAGGGACAAAACCGGGGAGCTGTTTTTT.

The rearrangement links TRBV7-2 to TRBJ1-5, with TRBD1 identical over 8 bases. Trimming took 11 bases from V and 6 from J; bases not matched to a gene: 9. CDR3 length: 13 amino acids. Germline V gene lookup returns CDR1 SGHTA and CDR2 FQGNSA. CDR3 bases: TGTGCCGTCGGACAGGGCCGGGGTCAGCCCCAGCATTTT. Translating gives CAVGQGRGQPQHF.

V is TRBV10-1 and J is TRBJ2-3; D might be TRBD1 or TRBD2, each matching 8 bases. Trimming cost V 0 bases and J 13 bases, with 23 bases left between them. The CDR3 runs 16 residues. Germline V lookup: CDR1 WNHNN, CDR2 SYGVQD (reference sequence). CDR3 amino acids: CASSESLGQAGGKKYF. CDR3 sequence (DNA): TGCGCCAGCAGTGAGTCTTTGGGACAGGCGGGAGGAAAAAAGTATTTT.

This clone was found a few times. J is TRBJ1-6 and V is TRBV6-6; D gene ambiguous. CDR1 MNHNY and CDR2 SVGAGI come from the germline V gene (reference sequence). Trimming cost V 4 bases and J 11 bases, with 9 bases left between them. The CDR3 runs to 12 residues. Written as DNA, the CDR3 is TGTGCCAGCAGTTTAAAGGGAACACCCCTCCACTTT. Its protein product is CASSLKGTPLHF.

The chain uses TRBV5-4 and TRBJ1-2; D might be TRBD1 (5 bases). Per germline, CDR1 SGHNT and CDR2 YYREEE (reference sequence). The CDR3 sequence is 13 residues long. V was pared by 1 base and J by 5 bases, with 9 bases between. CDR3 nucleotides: TGTGCCAGCAGCTTGACCGGACAATATGGCTACACCTTC. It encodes CASSLTGQYGYTF.

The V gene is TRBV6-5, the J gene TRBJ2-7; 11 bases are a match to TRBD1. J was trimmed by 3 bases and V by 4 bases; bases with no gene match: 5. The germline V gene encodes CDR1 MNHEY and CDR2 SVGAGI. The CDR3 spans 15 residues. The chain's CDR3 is CASSWDRGSHYEQYF. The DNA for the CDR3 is TGTGCCAGCAGTTGGGACAGGGGGTCTCACTACGAGCAGTACTTC.

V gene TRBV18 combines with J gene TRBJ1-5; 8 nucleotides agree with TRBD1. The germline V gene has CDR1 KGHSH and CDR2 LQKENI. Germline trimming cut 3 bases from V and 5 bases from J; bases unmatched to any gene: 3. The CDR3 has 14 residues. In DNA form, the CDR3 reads TGTGCCAGCTCACCGGGGACAGGTTATCAGCCCCAGCATTTT. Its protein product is CASSPGTGYQPQHF.

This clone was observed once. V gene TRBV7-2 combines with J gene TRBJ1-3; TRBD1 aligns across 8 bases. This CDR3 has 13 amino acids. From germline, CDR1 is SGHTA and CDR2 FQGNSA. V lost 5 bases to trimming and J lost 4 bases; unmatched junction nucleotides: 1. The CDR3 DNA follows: TGTGCCAGCAGCGGGGACAGGGGAAACACCATATATTTT. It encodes CASSGDRGNTIYF.